These 15 T cell receptor beta chains were sequenced from one sample in a study of T-cell reconstitution after alpha-beta-depleted transplantation in children. Library preparation (for TCRbeta) was performed with unique molecular identifiers. TCRdb recomputed calls from the PCR reads with MiXCR, one row per CDR3 protein. Of some 440,000 distinct CDR3 sequences in the sample, around 15% were seen once. The starting material was PBMCs, mostly from graft donor cells, obtained 360 days after TCRalphabeta/CD19-depleted stem cell transplant. These receptors all stem from a boy younger than two who had a stem cell transplant for Wiskott-Aldrich syndrome, so the T cells may come from the graft donor.

This chain connects TRBV12-3 or TRBV12-4 to TRBJ2-1, with D possibly being TRBD2 (6 bases). The V gene lost 1 base and the J gene lost 7 bases, with 11 bases spanning the gap. The CDR3 is 14 amino acids. Here the CDR3 reads CASSLGLGGNEQFF. The CDR3 nucleotides are TGTGCCAGCAGTTTAGGTTTGGGGGGAAATGAGCAGTTCTTC.

This clonotype was counted between two and nine times. V gene TRBV7-2 combines with J gene TRBJ2-6, with D unclear. With 7 bases removed from V and 0 bases from J, the gap between germline ends came to 7 bases. The V gene's germline CDR1 is SGHTA and CDR2 FQGNSA. CDR3 size: 14 residues. The CDR3 DNA sequence: TGTGCCAGCATTCGGAGCTCTGGGGCCAACGTCCTGACTTTC. Amino acid sequence: CASIRSSGANVLTF.

The chain couples TRBV11-2 to TRBJ2-1; D unresolved. Germline V gives CDR1 SGHAT, CDR2 FQNNGV. Trimming removed 5 bases at V and 4 bases at J, with 9 bases between. The CDR3 is made up of 13 amino acids. The CDR3 sequence is CASSTRLYNEQFF. In DNA, the CDR3 is TGTGCCAGCAGCACCCGTTTATACAATGAGCAGTTCTTC.

The V gene is TRBV10-3, the J gene TRBJ2-6; D gene ambiguous. V shed 0 bases and J shed 0 bases, with 18 bases lying between them. The CDR3 runs 20 residues. Germline CDR1 ENHRY, CDR2 SYGVKD. The CDR3 region has the DNA TGTGCCATCAGTGAGTCGAATTGGGTAATCTCTAGCTCTGGGGCCAACGTCCTGACTTTC. Translated: CAISESNWVISSSGANVLTF.

This sequence joins TRBV7-8 and TRBJ2-1; TRBD2 aligns across 13 bases. Per the germline V gene, CDR1 is SGHVS and CDR2 is FQNEAQ. Trimming took 3 bases from V and 4 from J; bases not matched to a gene: 3. The CDR3 consists of 16 residues. CDR3 nucleotide sequence: TGTGCCAGCAGCTTCGCGGGACTAGCGGGATACAATGAGCAGTTCTTC. This translates into CASSFAGLAGYNEQFF. Full variable domain (missing parts from reference TRBV7-8 and TRBJ2-1): GAGVSQSPRYKVAKRGQDVALRCDPISGHVSLFWYQQALGQGPEFLTYFQNEAQLDKSGLPSDRFFAERPEGSVSTLKIQRTQQEDSAVYLCASSFAGLAGYNEQFFGPGTRLTVL.

Comment on this clonotype: A junction end diverges from the germline sequence, so it may reflect a read error. The rearrangement joins TRBV10-3 to TRBJ2-1, with D maybe TRBD1 (5 bases). Germline-derived CDR1 and CDR2 are ENHRY and SYGVKD. The CDR3 covers 14 residues. CDR3 sequence: CAIKDSGPYNEQFF. The CDR3 bases are TGCGCCATCAAAGACAGTGGCCCCTACAATGAGCAGTTCTTC.

As concerns this clonotype: The junction and the germline gene differ at one end; a read error may be behind it. The V gene is TRBV29-1, the J gene TRBJ1-1, with D possibly TRBD1 on 5 matching bases. CDR1 SQVTM and CDR2 ANQGSEA come from the germline V gene. This CDR3 has 12 amino acids. CDR3 sequence reads: CSVGHLNTEAFF. In DNA form, the CDR3 reads TGCAGCGTCGGACACTTGAACACTGAAGCTTTCTTC. Full variable domain (rest looked up from reference TRBV29-1 and TRBJ1-1): SAVISQKPSRDICQRGTSLTIQCQVDSQVTMMFWYRQQPGQSLTLIATANQGSEATYESGFVIDKFPISRPNLTFSTLTVSNMSPEDSSIYLCSVGHLNTEAFFGQGTRLTVV.

This clonotype was counted between two and nine times. The chain uses TRBV12-3 or TRBV12-4 and TRBJ2-7; D remains unclear. The CDR3 totals 14 residues. V was clipped by 5 bases and J by 3 bases, with 14 bases between them. The CDR3 region is CASSLGISSYEQYF. The CDR3 region has the DNA TGTGCCAGCAGTCTGGGGATTTCCAGCTACGAGCAGTACTTC.

This clonotype was detected a few times. The chain recombines TRBV20-1 with TRBJ2-7, with D hard to call. V lost 2 bases and J lost 3, with 8 bases in between. The CDR3 is made up of 12 amino acids. The germline gives CDR1 DFQATT, CDR2 SNEGSKA (reference sequence). The DNA for the CDR3 is TGCAGTGCTAGACCTCAGTACTACGAGCAGTACTTC. Translation: CSARPQYYEQYF.

As to this clonotype: No conserved phenylalanine or tryptophan is present at the end of the CDR3, so a read error is the likely explanation. The V gene is TRBV5-1, the J gene TRBJ2-7, with 7 bases identical to TRBD2. The germline gives CDR1 SGHRS, CDR2 YFSETQ. CDR3 length: 15 residues. Trimming at V came to 0 bases and at J to 3 bases, leaving 6 bases not matched to a gene. The CDR3 coding sequence is TGCGCCAGCAGCTTGGAAGGGACTATTCTCTACGAGCAGTACATC. Protein sequence: CASSLEGTILYEQYI.

This clonotype was seen only a few times. This chain connects TRBV18 to TRBJ2-7; 14 positions match TRBD2. Germline-derived CDR1 and CDR2 are KGHSH and LQKENI. This CDR3 has 18 amino acids. The junction had 10 bases not matched to a gene; V was cut back by 1 base and J by 5 bases. CDR3 DNA: TGTGCCAGCTCACCACGGACTAGCGGGAGGTTGAGGCGTCACGAGCAGTACTTC. This translates into CASSPRTSGRLRRHEQYF.

V gene TRBV7-9 combines with J gene TRBJ2-3, with 9 bases identical to TRBD1. Germline assignment: CDR1 SEHNR and CDR2 FQNEAQ (reference sequence). The CDR3 contains 16 residues. Trimming at V came to 5 bases and at J to 6 bases, leaving 12 bases not matched to a gene. The CDR3 loop is CASSHNPGQGLDTQYF. The CDR3 DNA reads as TGTGCCAGCAGCCATAATCCGGGACAGGGTTTGGATACGCAGTATTTT.

V usage is TRBV5-5 and J usage is TRBJ2-1; D might be TRBD1 or TRBD2, each matching 5 bases. The CDR3 is 15 residues long. Between the trimmed V and J ends, which lost 0 bases and 2 bases, there was a span of 9 bases. The germline V gene encodes CDR1 SGHKS and CDR2 YYEKEE (reference sequence). CDR3 sequence: CASSLGGFTYNEQFF. In nucleotides, the CDR3 is TGTGCCAGCAGCTTGGGGGGGTTTACCTACAATGAGCAGTTCTTC.

The chain couples TRBV27 to TRBJ2-5; 7 bases are shared with TRBD1. The trim removed 3 bases at V and 7 bases at J, leaving 8 bases unmatched. This CDR3 is built from 14 residues. CDR1 and CDR2 (germline): MNHEY, SMNVEV (reference sequence). CDR3 in amino acids: CASSFDRARGTQYF. CDR3 nucleotides: TGTGCCAGCAGTTTCGACAGGGCCAGAGGGACCCAGTACTTC.

The chain recombines TRBV11-2 with TRBJ1-4, with TRBD1 matching over 8 bases. The CDR3 has 15 residues. Germline assignment: CDR1 SGHAT and CDR2 FQNNGV. With V trimmed by 4 bases and J by 3 bases, 4 bases remained unmatched. CDR3: CASSSRQGSNEKLFF. CDR3 DNA: TGTGCCAGCAGCTCCCGACAGGGGTCTAATGAAAAACTGTTTTTT.